The sequence of this T cell receptor (beta chain) was determined in a study of blood T cells in healthy people across ages. This clonotype was picked up a small number of times. A J-beta primer mix and a sample-barcoded 5' primer were used in a second PCR of roughly 6 to 11 cycles. TCRdb called the 5' RACE reads again in MiXCR, with one record for every CDR3 protein. The sample shows hundreds of thousands of distinct CDR3 sequences, around 43% of them seen only once. The V gene lost 0 bases and the J gene lost 5 bases, with 7 bases spanning the gap. The CDR3 has 14 residues. Germline V gene lookup returns CDR1 KGHDR and CDR2 SFDVKD.

The origin of this receptor is a man older than 75 in good health. Source material: blood. The genes are TRBV24-1 and TRBJ2-1, with D possibly TRBD2 on 6 matching bases. The CDR3 DNA is TGTGCCACCAGTGATTTGCGCGGGGACAATGAGCAGTTCTTC. Its protein product is CATSDLRGDNEQFF.